These T cell receptor beta chains were read from a single sample in a study of blood T cell repertoires in COVID-19. Some clones are missing from TCRdb's copy, which holds only in-frame ones; the method was immunoSEQ multiplex PCR. This sample has about 110,000 clones, with about 75% found just once. Sequencing was carried out using peripheral blood. Source of these receptors: a woman aged 80 or older with active or convalescent COVID-19. CDR3s include the opening cysteine and the closing phenylalanine or tryptophan. A D gene is named only where the DNA matches it firmly. Size values are once, few and many counts, or a class for expanded clones, and some rows have none.

V: TRBV28; J: TRBJ2-7; size: NA; D: TRBD1; DNA: TGTGCCAGCAGTTCACCGGGACAGGGGCGATTC; CDR3: CASSSPGQGRF
V: TRBV11-2; J: TRBJ2-5; size: NA; D: TRBD2; DNA: TGTGCCAGCAGCCCGCAGAGGACTAGCGGGAGTGACTCAGGGGAGACCCAGTACTTC; CDR3: CASSPQRTSGSDSGETQYF
V: TRBV7-2; J: TRBJ2-7; size: NA; D: TRBD2; DNA: TGTGCCAGCAGCGAAACCGGGACTACCTACGAGCAGTACTTC; CDR3: CASSETGTTYEQYF
V: TRBV4-3; J: TRBJ2-3; size: NA; D: TRBD2; DNA: TGCGCCAGCAGCCAAGATCGGGTGCGGGGGGGGCCAGATACGCAGTATTTT; CDR3: CASSQDRVRGGPDTQYF
V: TRBV19; J: TRBJ2-2; size: once; D: NA; DNA: TGTGCCAGTAATGAGCGCGCGCGTACCGGGGAGCTGTTTTTT; CDR3: CASNERARTGELFF
V: TRBV19; J: TRBJ1-1; size: NA; D: TRBD1; DNA: TGTGCCAGTAGTAACAGGGGTACTGAAGCTTTCTTT; CDR3: CASSNRGTEAFF
V: TRBV27; J: TRBJ2-3; size: NA; D: NA; DNA: TGTGCCAGCAGTTTTGTCGGCACAGATACGCAGTATTTT; CDR3: CASSFVGTDTQYF
V: TRBV18; J: TRBJ1-4; size: NA; D: TRBD1; DNA: TGTGCCAGCTCACCAGGGCGGACAGGGATGGAGGAAAAACTGTTTTTT; CDR3: CASSPGRTGMEEKLFF
V: TRBV9; J: TRBJ2-5; size: NA; D: NA; DNA: TGTGCCAGCAGCGTAGGGACACAAGAGACCCAGTACTTC; CDR3: CASSVGTQETQYF
V: TRBV2; J: TRBJ1-1; size: few; D: TRBD1; DNA: TGTGCCAACCGGATTGAGGGGGCGTCCACTGAAGCTTTCTTT; CDR3: CANRIEGASTEAFF
V: TRBV2; J: TRBJ2-1; size: once; D: TRBD1; DNA: TGTGCCAGCAGAGAACAGGGGTACGGCAGCAATGAGCAGTTCTTC; CDR3: CASREQGYGSNEQFF
V: TRBV4-2; J: TRBJ2-1; size: NA; D: TRBD1; DNA: TGTGCCAGCAGCTCAGACCGGACAGGCAGTTATGAGCAGTTCTTC; CDR3: CASSSDRTGSYEQFF
V: TRBV6-6; J: TRBJ1-2; size: NA; D: NA; DNA: TGTGCCAGCGGCCACAGGGAATATGGCTACACCTTC; CDR3: CASGHREYGYTF
V: TRBV18; J: TRBJ1-4; size: NA; D: NA; DNA: TGTGCCAGCTCACCTAACAGGAATGAAAAACTGTTTTTT; CDR3: CASSPNRNEKLFF
V: TRBV6-5; J: TRBJ2-3; size: NA; D: TRBD2; DNA: TGTGCCAGCAGGTTACGGGAGGGCCGCGCAGATACGCAGTATTTT; CDR3: CASRLREGRADTQYF
V: TRBV15; J: TRBJ2-1; size: NA; D: TRBD2; DNA: TGTGCCACCAGCCGAGGGGGGGCGGGAGGCCGCAACAATGAGCAGTTCTTC; CDR3: CATSRGGAGGRNNEQFF
V: TRBV4-2; J: TRBJ2-7; size: many; D: TRBD2; DNA: TGTGCCAGCAGCCCAAGGACTAGCGGGAGCGGAAACGAGCAGTACTTC; CDR3: CASSPRTSGSGNEQYF
V: TRBV28; J: TRBJ1-2; size: NA; D: NA; DNA: TGTGCCACGAGGAGGTCACTAGATGGCTACACCTTC; CDR3: CATRRSLDGYTF
V: TRBV6-1; J: TRBJ1-2; size: NA; D: NA; DNA: TGTGCCAGCAGTGACGACCCAGGTTGGCGCGGGATCTATGGCTACACCTTC; CDR3: CASSDDPGWRGIYGYTF
V: TRBV18; J: TRBJ1-2; size: NA; D: TRBD1; DNA: TGTGCCAGCTCACCAGCCGGGACAGGGACCGGCTACACCTTC; CDR3: CASSPAGTGTGYTF
V: TRBV5-5; J: TRBJ1-5; size: NA; D: NA; DNA: TGTGCCAGCAGCTTGGTGGGGGGTGATCAGCCCCAGCATTTT; CDR3: CASSLVGGDQPQHF
V: TRBV27; J: TRBJ2-1; size: NA; D: NA; DNA: TGTGCCAGCAAACTGACTAGACCATACAATGAGCAGTTCTTC; CDR3: CASKLTRPYNEQFF
V: TRBV5-3; J: TRBJ2-5; size: few; D: TRBD2; DNA: TGTGCCAGAAGCTTGGAGGCGGGAGAGATTTGCCAAGAGACCCAGTACTTC; CDR3: CARSLEAGEICQETQYF
V: TRBV7-3; J: TRBJ2-3; size: NA; D: NA; DNA: TGTGCCAGCAGTCTCCTACCGACTTACACAGATACGCAGTATTTT; CDR3: CASSLLPTYTDTQYF
V: TRBV3-1/TRBV3-2; J: TRBJ1-2; size: NA; D: NA; DNA: TGTGCCAGCAGCCAGACTGGTGGCTACACCTTC; CDR3: CASSQTGGYTF
V: TRBV27; J: TRBJ2-5; size: NA; D: NA; DNA: TGTGCCAGCAGTCCAGTAGCGATGGCGGGTGCAGAGACCCAGTACTTC; CDR3: CASSPVAMAGAETQYF
V: TRBV20-1; J: TRBJ1-2; size: NA; D: NA; DNA: TGCAGTGCTAGTAACGGCTATGGCTACACCTTC; CDR3: CSASNGYGYTF
V: TRBV19; J: TRBJ1-6; size: many; D: TRBD1; DNA: TGTGCCAGTAGTGGGACAGGGGTTCCACCCCTCCACTTT; CDR3: CASSGTGVPPLHF
V: TRBV4-1; J: TRBJ1-1; size: few; D: NA; DNA: TGCGCCAGCAGCCAAGTGACAAGCAACACTGAAGCTTTCTTT; CDR3: CASSQVTSNTEAFF